The rows below give T cell receptor beta chains drawn from one sample of a study of CD8+CD57+ T cells in acquired aplastic anemia. TCRdb analysed the reads with MiXCR anew, one entry per CDR3 protein. The data contain under 200,000 distinct CDR3 sequences, roughly 45% of them singletons. The source material was sorted CD4+, CD8+, or CD8+CD57+ T cells (not recorded which) from PBMCs. The origin of the receptors is a human donor with aplastic anemia. Each CDR3 is given with its conserved first and last residue. Each record gives: clone size, J gene, D gene, V gene, CDR3 DNA, CDR3 protein. D genes are given only for firm matches. Where a row states a size, it is once, few, many or the class of an expanded clone; other rows omit it.

clone_size: many; j_call: TRBJ1-1; d_call: NA; v_call: TRBV9; cdr3_nt: TGTGCCAGCAGCGGTCACACAGGCCCTACTGAAGCTTTCTTT; cdr3_aa: CASSGHTGPTEAFF
clone_size: NA; j_call: TRBJ2-1; d_call: TRBD2; v_call: TRBV20-1; cdr3_nt: TGCAGTGCTAGAGATATAGCGGGGGAAAATTACAATGAGCAGTTCTTC; cdr3_aa: CSARDIAGENYNEQFF
clone_size: once; j_call: TRBJ2-2; d_call: NA; v_call: TRBV10-3; cdr3_nt: TGTGCCATCAGTGAGTCTAGCAAAACCAACACCGGGGAGCTGTTTTTT; cdr3_aa: CAISESSKTNTGELFF
clone_size: NA; j_call: TRBJ2-3; d_call: NA; v_call: TRBV7-2; cdr3_nt: TGTGCCAGCAGCAACGGGACAGATACGCAGTATTTT; cdr3_aa: CASSNGTDTQYF
clone_size: NA; j_call: TRBJ2-7; d_call: NA; v_call: TRBV10-3; cdr3_nt: TGTGCCATCAGACCCGACAGCACGAGCTCCTACGAGCAGTACTTC; cdr3_aa: CAIRPDSTSSYEQYF
clone_size: NA; j_call: TRBJ2-1; d_call: NA; v_call: TRBV11-2; cdr3_nt: TGTGCCAGCAGCCCCCGCCGAGGGCGGAACAATGAGCAGTTCTTC; cdr3_aa: CASSPRRGRNNEQFF
clone_size: many; j_call: TRBJ1-2; d_call: NA; v_call: TRBV12-3/TRBV12-4; cdr3_nt: TGTGCCAGCAGTGGGGACACGGTCGGCTACACCTTC; cdr3_aa: CASSGDTVGYTF
clone_size: NA; j_call: TRBJ1-6; d_call: NA; v_call: TRBV5-1; cdr3_nt: TGCGCCAGCAGCTTGGTCGGTCTTTCACCCCTCCACTTT; cdr3_aa: CASSLVGLSPLHF
clone_size: NA; j_call: TRBJ1-5; d_call: TRBD1; v_call: TRBV19; cdr3_nt: TGTGCCAGTAGGGGTTACAGGAGGGGGCATCAGCCCCAGCATTTT; cdr3_aa: CASRGYRRGHQPQHF
clone_size: many; j_call: TRBJ2-7; d_call: NA; v_call: TRBV12-3/TRBV12-4; cdr3_nt: TGTGCCAGCAGTTTAAGCGAGCAGTACTTC; cdr3_aa: CASSLSEQYF
clone_size: few; j_call: TRBJ1-3; d_call: TRBD1; v_call: TRBV5-4; cdr3_nt: TGTGCCAGCAGCTTGGGGTACAGGGGAGGCCCTGGAAACACCATATATTTT; cdr3_aa: CASSLGYRGGPGNTIYF
clone_size: many; j_call: TRBJ2-2; d_call: NA; v_call: TRBV7-9; cdr3_nt: TGTGCCAGCAGCCGCCTGACTAGCGGGGAGCTGTTTTTT; cdr3_aa: CASSRLTSGELFF
clone_size: many; j_call: TRBJ2-3; d_call: TRBD2; v_call: TRBV7-2; cdr3_nt: TGTGCCAGCAGCTTCGGGACTAGCCTGACAGATACGCAGTATTTT; cdr3_aa: CASSFGTSLTDTQYF
clone_size: NA; j_call: TRBJ1-2; d_call: NA; v_call: TRBV7-6; cdr3_nt: TGTGCCAGCAGCTTATCTTCAGGTCTCTATGGCTACACCTTC; cdr3_aa: CASSLSSGLYGYTF
clone_size: once; j_call: TRBJ1-5; d_call: TRBD1; v_call: TRBV18; cdr3_nt: TGTGCCAGCTCACCGGGCAGGGGGTCGGGTCAGCCCCAGCATTTT; cdr3_aa: CASSPGRGSGQPQHF
clone_size: once; j_call: TRBJ1-1; d_call: TRBD1; v_call: TRBV20-1; cdr3_nt: TGCAGTGCTAGGGACAGGGGGTTGGCCATGAACACTGAAGCTTTCTTT; cdr3_aa: CSARDRGLAMNTEAFF
clone_size: NA; j_call: TRBJ1-2; d_call: NA; v_call: TRBV4-3; cdr3_nt: TGCGCCAGCAGCCGCGGGGGGGGAGGCTACACCTTC; cdr3_aa: CASSRGGGGYTF
clone_size: many; j_call: TRBJ2-5; d_call: NA; v_call: TRBV7-2; cdr3_nt: TGTGCCAGCAGCTTTACGGTCGGTTCGGAGACCCAGTACTTC; cdr3_aa: CASSFTVGSETQYF
clone_size: NA; j_call: TRBJ2-5; d_call: NA; v_call: TRBV9; cdr3_nt: TGTGCCAGCAGCGACGGACGAGGAACGCAAGAGACCCAGTACTTC; cdr3_aa: CASSDGRGTQETQYF
clone_size: many; j_call: TRBJ2-1; d_call: TRBD2; v_call: TRBV9; cdr3_nt: TGTGCCAGCAGCGCTAGCGGGGGGGAGTGGAATGAGCAGTTCTTC; cdr3_aa: CASSASGGEWNEQFF
clone_size: many; j_call: TRBJ1-5; d_call: TRBD1; v_call: TRBV19; cdr3_nt: TGTGCCAGTAGTGCCGACAGGGTCCAGCCCCAGCATTTT; cdr3_aa: CASSADRVQPQHF
clone_size: NA; j_call: TRBJ1-2; d_call: NA; v_call: TRBV7-2; cdr3_nt: TGTGCCAGCAGTCGGGACTTGGGAGATGGCTACACCTTC; cdr3_aa: CASSRDLGDGYTF
clone_size: many; j_call: TRBJ2-5; d_call: NA; v_call: TRBV7-9; cdr3_nt: TGTGCCAGCAGCTTATTAGGCGGGGCAGGAGAGACCCAGTACTTC; cdr3_aa: CASSLLGGAGETQYF
clone_size: once; j_call: TRBJ2-7; d_call: TRBD1; v_call: TRBV29-1; cdr3_nt: TGCCGCGTCATGACAGGGGTAGGGGGATACGAGCAGTACTTC; cdr3_aa: CRVMTGVGGYEQYF
clone_size: NA; j_call: TRBJ1-1; d_call: NA; v_call: TRBV6-5; cdr3_nt: TGTGCCAGCAGCAAAGAAGCTTTCTTT; cdr3_aa: CASSKEAFF
clone_size: NA; j_call: TRBJ2-3; d_call: NA; v_call: TRBV7-2; cdr3_nt: TGTGCCAGCAGCCCGGGACCAGAACGGTATTTT; cdr3_aa: CASSPGPERYF
clone_size: many; j_call: TRBJ1-5; d_call: TRBD1; v_call: TRBV27; cdr3_nt: TGTGCCAGCAGTCATGGGACAGTTGGTCAGCCCCAGCATTTT; cdr3_aa: CASSHGTVGQPQHF
clone_size: few; j_call: TRBJ1-5; d_call: TRBD1; v_call: TRBV24-1; cdr3_nt: TGTGCCACCAGTGATTTAGGAGGGGGCCATCAGCCCCAGCATTTT; cdr3_aa: CATSDLGGGHQPQHF
clone_size: many; j_call: TRBJ2-7; d_call: TRBD1; v_call: TRBV20-1; cdr3_nt: TGCAGTGCTTCCCTCCCGGGACAGACCTACGAGCAGTACTTC; cdr3_aa: CSASLPGQTYEQYF
clone_size: many; j_call: TRBJ1-4; d_call: NA; v_call: TRBV9; cdr3_nt: TGTGCCAGCAGCGTAGGACGGGTCGGGAATGAAAAACTGTTTTTT; cdr3_aa: CASSVGRVGNEKLFF
clone_size: few; j_call: TRBJ1-6; d_call: NA; v_call: TRBV10-2; cdr3_nt: TGCGCCAGCCTCGAGGCAGGGGCCCTTCAGTCCCTCCACTTT; cdr3_aa: CASLEAGALQSLHF
clone_size: NA; j_call: TRBJ2-1; d_call: TRBD1; v_call: TRBV20-1; cdr3_nt: TGCAGTGCTAGAGATCGCGACAGGGTTGAGCAGTTCTTC; cdr3_aa: CSARDRDRVEQFF
clone_size: NA; j_call: TRBJ2-5; d_call: NA; v_call: TRBV29-1; cdr3_nt: TGCAGCGTTGCCACGGGTTTCCAAGAGACCCAGTACTTC; cdr3_aa: CSVATGFQETQYF
clone_size: NA; j_call: TRBJ1-2; d_call: TRBD1; v_call: TRBV7-9; cdr3_nt: TGTGCCAGCAGCTTAGCAGGGGGCGCCGACTATGGCTACACCTTC; cdr3_aa: CASSLAGGADYGYTF
clone_size: once; j_call: TRBJ2-5; d_call: TRBD1; v_call: TRBV28; cdr3_nt: TGTGCCAGCAGTCACTCCATTGTCCGGACAGGGTCCTCAGAGACCCAGTCCTTC; cdr3_aa: CASSHSIVRTGSSETQSF
clone_size: NA; j_call: TRBJ2-3; d_call: TRBD2; v_call: TRBV19; cdr3_nt: TGTGCCAGTAGTTTGACTAGCTTCCCAGATACGCAGTATTTT; cdr3_aa: CASSLTSFPDTQYF
clone_size: NA; j_call: TRBJ2-3; d_call: TRBD2; v_call: TRBV10-3; cdr3_nt: TGTTCCATCAGTCGTCTAGCGGCAGATACGCAGTATTTT; cdr3_aa: CSISRLAADTQYF
clone_size: many; j_call: TRBJ2-2; d_call: NA; v_call: TRBV9; cdr3_nt: TGTGCCAGCAGCGTAGTAAGCGGAGCCACCGGGGAGCTGTTTTTT; cdr3_aa: CASSVVSGATGELFF
clone_size: many; j_call: TRBJ2-1; d_call: NA; v_call: TRBV30; cdr3_nt: TGTGCCTACAGTGAGTCCTTTCACAATGAGCAGTTCTTC; cdr3_aa: CAYSESFHNEQFF
clone_size: NA; j_call: TRBJ1-6; d_call: TRBD1; v_call: TRBV19; cdr3_nt: TGTGCCAGTAGGGGTCCGGGACAGGATAATTCACCCCTCCACTTT; cdr3_aa: CASRGPGQDNSPLHF
clone_size: NA; j_call: TRBJ1-5; d_call: NA; v_call: TRBV2; cdr3_nt: TGTGCCAGCAGTGAAGAGGTCAGGGCCCAGCATTTT; cdr3_aa: CASSEEVRAQHF
clone_size: NA; j_call: TRBJ1-1; d_call: NA; v_call: TRBV19; cdr3_nt: TGTGCCAGTAAATGGGGGGCCAGGGCGAACACTGAAGCTTTCTTT; cdr3_aa: CASKWGARANTEAFF
clone_size: many; j_call: TRBJ2-7; d_call: NA; v_call: TRBV7-2; cdr3_nt: TGTGCCAGCAGCCTCGACCGGACCTACGAGCAGTACTTC; cdr3_aa: CASSLDRTYEQYF
clone_size: many; j_call: TRBJ2-2; d_call: NA; v_call: TRBV7-6; cdr3_nt: TGTGCCAGCAGCTTAGTTCAAGACACCGGGGAGCTGTTTTTT; cdr3_aa: CASSLVQDTGELFF
clone_size: many; j_call: TRBJ1-2; d_call: NA; v_call: TRBV7-9; cdr3_nt: TGTGCCAGCGAGGAGCTCTATGGCTACACCTTC; cdr3_aa: CASEELYGYTF
clone_size: NA; j_call: TRBJ2-5; d_call: TRBD1; v_call: TRBV20-1; cdr3_nt: TGCAGTGCTCCGACCGGGACAGGGGTAGAGACCCAGTACTTC; cdr3_aa: CSAPTGTGVETQYF
clone_size: many; j_call: TRBJ1-2; d_call: NA; v_call: TRBV5-6; cdr3_nt: TGTGCCAGCAGCTTGGAGAGGGACGGGCTCGTATATGGCTACACCTTC; cdr3_aa: CASSLERDGLVYGYTF
clone_size: NA; j_call: TRBJ2-3; d_call: NA; v_call: TRBV6-1; cdr3_nt: TGTGCCAGCAAAGGGGGATATAAGGATACGCAGTATTTT; cdr3_aa: CASKGGYKDTQYF
clone_size: NA; j_call: TRBJ1-5; d_call: NA; v_call: TRBV7-2; cdr3_nt: TGTGCCAGCAGCTTAGCTTTTTCAGGGGAGGCGAGCAATCAGCCCCAGCATTTT; cdr3_aa: CASSLAFSGEASNQPQHF
clone_size: once; j_call: TRBJ2-7; d_call: NA; v_call: TRBV12-3/TRBV12-4; cdr3_nt: TGTGCCAGCGCTTGGGGGGCCTCCTACGAGCAGTACTTC; cdr3_aa: CASAWGASYEQYF
clone_size: NA; j_call: TRBJ1-1; d_call: NA; v_call: TRBV2; cdr3_nt: TGTGCGACCGAGGGGGGAGCAATGAACACTGAAGCTTTCTTT; cdr3_aa: CATEGGAMNTEAFF
clone_size: many; j_call: TRBJ2-7; d_call: NA; v_call: TRBV5-5; cdr3_nt: TGTGCCAGCAGCTTGGAGGCCCGAAGGTTCGGGAACGAGCAGTACTTC; cdr3_aa: CASSLEARRFGNEQYF
clone_size: NA; j_call: TRBJ2-7; d_call: TRBD1; v_call: TRBV20-1; cdr3_nt: TGCAGTGCTAGGGGACAGGGGTACGAGCAGTACTTC; cdr3_aa: CSARGQGYEQYF
clone_size: many; j_call: TRBJ1-2; d_call: NA; v_call: TRBV5-5; cdr3_nt: TGTGCCAGCAGCTTGGACCTCCGGGGCTACACCTTC; cdr3_aa: CASSLDLRGYTF
clone_size: many; j_call: TRBJ2-3; d_call: NA; v_call: TRBV20-1; cdr3_nt: TGCAGTGCCTCTCAGGGTACTCGGGATACGCAGTATTTT; cdr3_aa: CSASQGTRDTQYF